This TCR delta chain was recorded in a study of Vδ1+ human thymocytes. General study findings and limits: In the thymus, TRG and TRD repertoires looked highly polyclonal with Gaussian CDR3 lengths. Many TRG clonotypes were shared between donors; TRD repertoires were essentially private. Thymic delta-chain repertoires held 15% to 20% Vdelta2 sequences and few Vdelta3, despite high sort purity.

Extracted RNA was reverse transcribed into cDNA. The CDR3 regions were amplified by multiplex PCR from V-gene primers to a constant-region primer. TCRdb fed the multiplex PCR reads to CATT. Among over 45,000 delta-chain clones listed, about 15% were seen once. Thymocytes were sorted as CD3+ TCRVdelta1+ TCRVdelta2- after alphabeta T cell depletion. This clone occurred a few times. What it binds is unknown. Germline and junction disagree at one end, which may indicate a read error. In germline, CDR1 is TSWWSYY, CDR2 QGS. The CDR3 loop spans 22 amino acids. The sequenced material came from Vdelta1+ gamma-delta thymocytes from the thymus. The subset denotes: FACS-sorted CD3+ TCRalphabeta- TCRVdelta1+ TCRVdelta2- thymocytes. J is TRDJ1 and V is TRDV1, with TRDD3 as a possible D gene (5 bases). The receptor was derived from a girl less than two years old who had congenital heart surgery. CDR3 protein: CALGDTPGRYRALGGDTDKPIF. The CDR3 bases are TGTGCTCTTGGGGACACCCCGGGGCGGTACCGGGCTCTAGGAGGGGACACCGATAAACCCATCTTT.